What follows is one T cell receptor beta chain and its context. This sample is part of a study of blood T cell repertoires in COVID-19. The wider study: Some COVID-19 samples were acute and others convalescent; all came from the United States, Italy and Spain. PBMCs, B-cell-depleted T cells, or T cells were the source of the cDNA or gDNA that made up the material.

Authors' data handling: Amplification of reference gene primers was used by the study to estimate nucleated cell counts. TCRdb's copy holds only in-frame clones and misses some; the assay was immunoSEQ multiplex PCR. The DNA gave D and trimming, while V, J and clone size come from that table. The sample contains some 100,000 clones, 90% to 95% of which appear only once. The V gene's germline CDR1 is GTSNPN and CDR2 SVGIG (reference sequence). V was clipped by 0 bases and J by 8 bases, with 13 bases between them. The CDR3 covers 13 residues. V is TRBV30 and J is TRBJ1-1; D is perhaps TRBD1 (6 bases). Sequenced input: peripheral blood. The TCR originated in a man aged 50 to 60 with active COVID-19. CDR3 amino acids: CAWSVLGAREAFF. The CDR3 coding sequence is TGTGCCTGGAGTGTATTGGGGGCGAGGGAAGCTTTCTTT.